This is a list of T cell receptor beta chains from one sample in a study of blood T cell repertoires in COVID-19. Libraries were prepared by immunoSEQ multiplex PCR; TCRdb keeps only in-frame clonotypes and omits some of them. Of about 280,000 clones listed, roughly 90% are singletons. Sequenced sample: peripheral blood. The source is a man between 35 and 55 years old with acute or convalescent COVID-19. The CDR3 runs from the conserved cysteine through the conserved F or W. The D gene is left open where the match is weak. Size is stated for part of the rows, as once, few or many counts, or as a class when the clone is expanded.

D: NA; J: TRBJ1-2; V: TRBV7-9; size: once; CDR3: CASSLYQGSGNYGYTF; DNA: TGTGCCAGCAGTTTATACCAGGGAAGTGGTAACTATGGCTACACCTTC
D: TRBD1; J: TRBJ1-2; V: TRBV3-1/TRBV3-2; size: NA; CDR3: CASNHRGAYGYTF; DNA: TGTGCCAGCAACCACAGGGGGGCCTATGGCTACACCTTC
D: TRBD2; J: TRBJ2-1; V: TRBV5-6; size: NA; CDR3: CASSLAWTSGGSYNEQFF; DNA: TGTGCCAGCAGCTTGGCCTGGACTAGCGGGGGCTCCTACAATGAGCAGTTCTTC
D: NA; J: TRBJ1-1; V: TRBV18; size: once; CDR3: CASSSAERTEAFF; DNA: TGTGCCAGCTCTTCTGCTGAGAGAACTGAAGCTTTCTTT
D: TRBD1; J: TRBJ1-4; V: TRBV6-1; size: NA; CDR3: CASSAGGSKVNEKLFF; DNA: TGTGCCAGCAGTGCAGGGGGATCCAAGGTAAACGAAAAACTGTTTTTT
D: NA; J: TRBJ1-2; V: TRBV19; size: NA; CDR3: CASSPTGAYGYTF; DNA: TGTGCCAGTAGCCCGACAGGAGCCTATGGCTACACCTTC
D: NA; J: TRBJ1-6; V: TRBV5-1; size: NA; CDR3: CASSLVPGSEPLHF; DNA: TGCGCCAGCAGCTTGGTTCCAGGGTCAGAACCCCTCCACTTT
D: TRBD1; J: TRBJ1-1; V: TRBV7-8; size: once; CDR3: CASSFPGQPTNTEAFF; DNA: TGTGCCAGCAGCTTCCCGGGACAGCCTACTAACACTGAAGCTTTCTTT
D: TRBD1; J: TRBJ1-1; V: TRBV6-5; size: NA; CDR3: CASYRGLSNTEAFF; DNA: TGTGCCAGTTACAGGGGACTCTCCAACACTGAAGCTTTCTTT
D: TRBD1; J: TRBJ2-3; V: TRBV7-8; size: NA; CDR3: CASSLEGTGVLDTQYF; DNA: TGTGCCAGCAGCTTAGAAGGGACAGGGGTTTTAGATACGCAGTATTTT
D: TRBD2; J: TRBJ2-1; V: TRBV5-4; size: NA; CDR3: CASSLSGGPSRNEQFF; DNA: TGTGCCAGCAGCTTGTCGGGGGGGCCCTCCCGGAATGAGCAGTTCTTC
D: TRBD1; J: TRBJ2-7; V: TRBV4-1; size: NA; CDR3: CASSVGQGSYEQYF; DNA: TGCGCCAGCAGCGTTGGACAGGGCTCCTACGAGCAGTACTTC
D: NA; J: TRBJ2-7; V: TRBV20-1; size: NA; CDR3: CSARDSYEQYF; DNA: TGCAGTGCTAGAGACAGCTACGAGCAGTACTTC
D: NA; J: TRBJ1-2; V: TRBV15; size: NA; CDR3: CATSTRSGAYGYTF; DNA: TGTGCCACCAGCACTAGATCAGGGGCTTATGGCTACACCTTC
D: TRBD1; J: TRBJ1-1; V: TRBV5-1; size: NA; CDR3: CASSFYSGQGVGEAFF; DNA: TGCGCCAGCAGCTTTTACTCTGGACAGGGGGTCGGTGAAGCTTTCTTT
D: TRBD1; J: TRBJ2-1; V: TRBV3-1/TRBV3-2; size: once; CDR3: CASSQPGQGAGEQFF; DNA: TGTGCCAGCAGCCAACCGGGACAGGGGGCTGGCGAGCAGTTCTTC
D: NA; J: TRBJ1-2; V: TRBV5-4; size: NA; CDR3: CASSPGEVDGYTF; DNA: TGTGCCAGCAGCCCTGGGGAGGTTGATGGCTACACCTTC
D: TRBD1; J: TRBJ1-1; V: TRBV10-3; size: few; CDR3: CAISTPDRGGEAFF; DNA: TGTGCCATCAGTACCCCGGACAGGGGCGGGGAAGCTTTCTTT
D: NA; J: TRBJ2-1; V: TRBV5-1; size: NA; CDR3: CASSFFQTGANNEQFF; DNA: TGCGCCAGCAGCTTTTTCCAGACAGGAGCAAACAATGAGCAGTTCTTC
D: NA; J: TRBJ2-2; V: TRBV11-3; size: NA; CDR3: CASSLEGATGELFF; DNA: TGTGCCAGCAGCTTAGAAGGGGCCACCGGGGAGCTGTTTTTT
D: NA; J: TRBJ1-4; V: TRBV14; size: NA; CDR3: CASSPLGRAGNEKLFF; DNA: TGTGCCAGCAGCCCACTGGGGCGTGCGGGGAATGAAAAACTGTTTTTT
D: TRBD2; J: TRBJ2-2; V: TRBV18; size: once; CDR3: CASSPSGGNTGELFF; DNA: TGTGCCAGCTCACCTTCGGGGGGTAACACCGGGGAGCTGTTTTTT
D: TRBD1; J: TRBJ1-2; V: TRBV4-2; size: NA; CDR3: CASSQASGAGGEHNYGYTF; DNA: TGTGCCAGCAGCCAAGCAAGTGGGGCAGGGGGTGAACATAACTATGGCTACACCTTC
D: TRBD1; J: TRBJ1-2; V: TRBV16; size: NA; CDR3: CASSPDRVYGYTF; DNA: TGTGCCAGCAGCCCGGACAGGGTTTACGGCTACACCTTC
D: NA; J: TRBJ1-2; V: TRBV5-1; size: NA; CDR3: CASSPDTNYGYTF; DNA: TGCGCCAGCAGCCCGGACACTAACTATGGCTACACCTTC
D: NA; J: TRBJ1-5; V: TRBV19; size: once; CDR3: CASSDFLVQSNQPQHF; DNA: TGTGCCAGTAGTGATTTTTTGGTGCAGAGCAATCAGCCCCAGCATTTT
D: NA; J: TRBJ1-4; V: TRBV5-4; size: NA; CDR3: CASSSSTNEKLFF; DNA: TGTGCCAGTAGTTCGTCAACTAATGAAAAACTGTTTTTT
D: TRBD1; J: TRBJ1-5; V: TRBV5-1; size: NA; CDR3: CASSLTGDGNQPQHF; DNA: TGCGCCAGCAGCTTGACAGGGGACGGGAATCAGCCCCAGCATTTT
D: NA; J: TRBJ1-4; V: TRBV21-1; size: NA; CDR3: CASSKLFEEKLFF; DNA: TGTGCCAGCAGCAAACTGTTCGAGGAAAAACTGTTTTTT
D: NA; J: TRBJ2-1; V: TRBV27; size: NA; CDR3: CASSLVGHPSYNEQFF; DNA: TGTGCCAGCAGTTTAGTGGGGCACCCCTCCTACAATGAGCAGTTCTTC
D: NA; J: TRBJ1-3; V: TRBV10-3; size: NA; CDR3: CAISESSRAGNTIYF; DNA: TGTGCCATCAGTGAGTCTTCCAGGGCTGGAAACACCATATATTTT
D: NA; J: TRBJ1-2; V: TRBV29-1; size: NA; CDR3: CSVEGQDGYTF; DNA: TGCAGCGTTGAAGGGCAGGATGGCTACACCTTC
D: NA; J: TRBJ1-1; V: TRBV30; size: NA; CDR3: CAWRLVGGTEAFF; DNA: TGTGCCTGGAGGTTGGTGGGAGGCACTGAAGCTTTCTTT
D: TRBD1; J: TRBJ1-2; V: TRBV5-1; size: NA; CDR3: CASSQGQADYGYTF; DNA: TGCGCCAGCAGCCAAGGACAGGCTGACTATGGCTACACCTTC
D: NA; J: TRBJ1-5; V: TRBV5-1; size: NA; CDR3: CASSPVPRVGNQPQHF; DNA: TGCGCCAGCAGCCCGGTCCCGAGGGTTGGAAATCAGCCCCAGCATTTT
D: NA; J: TRBJ2-7; V: TRBV7-2; size: NA; CDR3: CASSLLSPDEQYF; DNA: TGTGCCAGCAGCTTACTGTCGCCGGACGAGCAGTACTTC
D: NA; J: TRBJ1-1; V: TRBV10-3; size: NA; CDR3: CAISRTGEAFF; DNA: TGTGCCATCAGCAGAACAGGGGAAGCTTTCTTT
D: NA; J: TRBJ2-2; V: TRBV9; size: NA; CDR3: CASSVAIPTNTGELFF; DNA: TGTGCCAGCAGCGTGGCAATACCCACGAACACCGGGGAGCTGTTTTTT
D: TRBD1; J: TRBJ2-7; V: TRBV6-1; size: NA; CDR3: CASSEQGASYEQYF; DNA: TGTGCCAGCAGTGAACAGGGGGCCTCCTACGAGCAGTACTTC
D: NA; J: TRBJ1-2; V: TRBV3-1/TRBV3-2; size: NA; CDR3: CASSQELSGIYGYTF; DNA: TGTGCCAGCAGCCAAGAGCTATCAGGGATCTATGGCTACACCTTC
D: TRBD2; J: TRBJ2-2; V: TRBV7-8; size: NA; CDR3: CASSKSGGFNTGELFF; DNA: TGTGCCAGCAGCAAAAGCGGGGGATTCAACACCGGGGAGCTGTTTTTT
D: NA; J: TRBJ1-4; V: TRBV6-6; size: NA; CDR3: CASSYSEEKLFF; DNA: TGTGCCAGCAGTTACTCCGAGGAAAAACTGTTTTTT
D: NA; J: TRBJ2-2; V: TRBV3-1/TRBV3-2; size: once; CDR3: CASSRRRTSNTGELFF; DNA: TGTGCCAGCAGCCGCCGACGGACTTCGAACACCGGGGAGCTGTTTTTT
D: NA; J: TRBJ1-5; V: TRBV11-2; size: NA; CDR3: CASSLDLGGNQPQHF; DNA: TGTGCCAGCAGCTTAGATCTCGGGGGCAATCAGCCCCAGCATTTT
D: TRBD1; J: TRBJ2-2; V: TRBV10-3; size: once; CDR3: CAIRETGEWTGELFF; DNA: TGTGCCATCAGGGAGACAGGGGAATGGACCGGGGAGCTGTTTTTT
D: TRBD1; J: TRBJ1-5; V: TRBV12-5; size: NA; CDR3: CASGAGQSNQPQHF; DNA: TGTGCTAGTGGGGCGGGACAGAGCAATCAGCCCCAGCATTTT
D: TRBD1; J: TRBJ2-1; V: TRBV19; size: NA; CDR3: CASSLRGQGVNNEQFF; DNA: TGTGCCAGTAGTCTCAGGGGACAGGGAGTAAACAATGAGCAGTTCTTC